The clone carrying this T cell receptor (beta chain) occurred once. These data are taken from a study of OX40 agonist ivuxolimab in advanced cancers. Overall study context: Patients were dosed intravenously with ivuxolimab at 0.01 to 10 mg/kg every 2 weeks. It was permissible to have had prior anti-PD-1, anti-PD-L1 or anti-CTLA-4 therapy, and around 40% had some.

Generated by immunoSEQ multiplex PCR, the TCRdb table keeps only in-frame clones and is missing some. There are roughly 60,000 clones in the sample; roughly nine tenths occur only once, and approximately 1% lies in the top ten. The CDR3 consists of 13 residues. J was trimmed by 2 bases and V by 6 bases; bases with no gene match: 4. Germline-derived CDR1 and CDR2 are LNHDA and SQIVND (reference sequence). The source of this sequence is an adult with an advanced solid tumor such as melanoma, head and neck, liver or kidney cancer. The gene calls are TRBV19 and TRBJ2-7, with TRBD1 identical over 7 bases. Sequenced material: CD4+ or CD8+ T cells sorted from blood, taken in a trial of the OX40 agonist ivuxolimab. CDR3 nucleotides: TGTGCCAGTAGAGGGACAGCCACCTACGAGCAGTACTTC. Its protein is CASRGTATYEQYF.